This T cell receptor (beta chain) appears in the sequencing data of a study of control samples from healthy donors and cancer patients. This clone was picked up one time. The protocol was immunoSEQ multiplex PCR, while the TCRdb copy is restricted to in-frame clones and leaves out a portion. The sample lists about 100,000 clones, roughly nine tenths seen once, with 18% in the top ten. V dropped 10 bases and J dropped 1 base, with 25 bases sitting between them. The germline gives CDR1 LNHDA, CDR2 SQIVND (reference sequence). The length of the CDR3 is 17 residues. The gene calls are TRBV19 and TRBJ1-1, with D unclear. Source material: blood. This TCR was recovered from a woman aged 50 to 60 in good health. The CDR3 here is CATRAGKLDGANTEAFF. The CDR3 region has the DNA TGTGCCACTAGAGCCGGGAAGTTAGACGGTGCGAACACTGAAGCTTTCTTT.